This T cell receptor (beta chain) was observed in a study of CD4 T cells in relation to SARS-CoV-2 and coronaviruses. On the study more broadly: ViraFEST: roughly ten-day antigen culture of PBMCs, then TCR beta CDR3 sequencing. Convalescent patients were roughly 8 males and a few females; two were Hispanic.

The germline V gene encodes CDR1 SGHTA and CDR2 FQGTGA. Losses at the gene ends were 5 bases for V and 3 bases for J; bases not matched to a gene: 4. This CDR3 has 15 amino acids. For this clone: Its antigen is still unknown.

Naive or memory CD4+ cells were cultured 1:1 with T cell-depleted PBMCs plus CEF. Whole-study results and caveats: Around two thirds of donors had memory CD4+ clonotypes crossrecognizing SARS-CoV-2 and common cold coronavirus spike.

TCRdb's copy holds only in-frame clones and misses some; the assay was immunoSEQ multiplex PCR. This sample carries 43,000 or so clones, over 75% of them seen once, and the ten largest clones take over 1.1%. The chain links TRBV7-3 to TRBJ2-3; 11 bases match TRBD2. Sample: naive CD4+ T cells from PBMCs, cultured in vitro. Regarding subset: naive CD4+ T cells isolated by negative enrichment. The receptor comes from an adult with COVID-19. The CDR3 bases are TGTGCCAGCAGCGATAGCGGGAGGGTAACAGATACGCAGTATTTT. It is translated as CASSDSGRVTDTQYF.